Listed here are 29 T cell receptor beta chains from one sample, sequenced in a study of blood T cell repertoires in COVID-19. Generated by immunoSEQ multiplex PCR, the TCRdb table keeps only in-frame clones and is missing some. The table includes around 250,000 clones, approximately 89% detected once. The specimen was peripheral blood. These receptors were taken from a woman in her 70s with COVID-19, enrolled during active disease.

This chain links TRBV19 with TRBJ1-2; D gene ambiguous. CDR1 is LNHDA and CDR2 is SQIVND in the germline V gene (reference sequence). CDR3 size: 13 residues. Trimming cost V 6 bases and J 7 bases, with 15 bases left between them. This CDR3 is CASSHLDVVGYTF. In DNA, the CDR3 is TGTGCCAGTAGCCACCTAGATGTGGTTGGCTACACCTTC.

The chain combines TRBV28 with TRBJ1-2; 11 bases map to TRBD1. The CDR3 contains 16 residues. The V and J ends lost 6 bases and 5 bases, in that order; junction bases with no gene match: 11. Per germline, CDR1 MDHEN and CDR2 SYDVKM. In DNA, the CDR3 is TGTGCCAGCAGATGGGACAGGGGGTATCCTTTGTATGGCTACACCTTC. Its protein is CASRWDRGYPLYGYTF.

The chain has TRBV11-1 and TRBJ2-1, with 10 nucleotides matching TRBD2. The CDR3 loop spans 15 amino acids. Germline V gives CDR1 SGHAT, CDR2 FQDESV (reference sequence). V lost 5 bases and J lost 0; bases outside the gene matches: 1. The CDR3 protein is CASSPSGGSYNEQFF. The DNA of the CDR3 is TGTGCCAGCAGCCCTAGCGGGGGCTCCTACAATGAGCAGTTCTTC.

The chain uses TRBV12-5 and TRBJ1-1; 9 bases match TRBD1. Germline V lookup: CDR1 LGHNT, CDR2 FRNRAP. J gave up 0 bases and V 3 bases, and 8 bases lay outside the gene matches. The CDR3 has 17 residues. The CDR3 DNA follows: TGTGCTAGTGGTTTCTCCCGGACAGGGGTGGTGAACACTGAAGCTTTCTTT. Translated: CASGFSRTGVVNTEAFF.

V usage is TRBV24-1 and J usage is TRBJ1-1, with D possibly TRBD1 on 5 matching bases. Per germline, CDR1 KGHDR and CDR2 SFDVKD. The CDR3 spans 14 residues. Trimming left V 4 bases short and J 1 base short, with 9 bases between. DNA for the CDR3: TGTGCCACCAGTGAAAGGGGTGGGAACACTGAAGCTTTCTTT. Protein sequence: CATSERGGNTEAFF.

This chain uses TRBV3-1 (or the pseudogene TRBV3-2) with TRBJ2-1; maybe TRBD1 (7 bases). Per germline, CDR1 LGHDT and CDR2 YNNKEL (reference sequence). This CDR3 is built from 16 residues. V lost 1 base and J 8 bases, leaving 18 bases between the germline ends. CDR3 DNA sequence: TGTGCCAGCAGCCAAGTGGGGGGAGGAGGGGGCGATGAGCAGTTCTTC. This sequence encodes CASSQVGGGGGDEQFF.

The chain combines TRBV2 with TRBJ2-7, with D possibly TRBD2 on 6 matching bases. Looked up from germline, CDR1 is SNHLY and CDR2 is FYNNEI. The CDR3 runs to 14 residues. The V and J ends lost 10 bases and 4 bases respectively, with 20 bases between them. CDR3 sequence reads: CATKVQGGGYEQYF. Here the CDR3 DNA reads TGTGCCACCAAAGTGCAGGGAGGTGGGTACGAGCAGTACTTC.

V usage is TRBV10-3 and J usage is TRBJ2-7, with TRBD2 matching 7 bases. J was trimmed by 2 bases and V by 4 bases; bases with no gene match: 8. The CDR3 extends over 15 amino acids. Germline V gene data show CDR1 as ENHRY and CDR2 as SYGVKD. The CDR3 DNA reads TGTGCCATCAGTGCCTCTAGCGGACCCGCCTACGAGCAGTACTTC. This translates into CAISASSGPAYEQYF.

The chain links TRBV6-5 to TRBJ2-5, with TRBD2 matching over 8 bases. V dropped 7 bases and J dropped 5; count of bases not matched to a gene: 6. The germline V gene encodes CDR1 MNHEY and CDR2 SVGAGI. This CDR3 has 13 residues. The CDR3: CASTRAGVETQYF. CDR3 bases: TGTGCCAGCACCCGAGCGGGAGTGGAGACCCAGTACTTC.

CDR3 sequence: CASSLSGQQIKYEQYF. The DNA for the CDR3 is TGTGCCAGCAGTTTATCGGGACAACAAATAAAGTACGAGCAGTACTTC. This sequence joins TRBV27 and TRBJ2-7, with TRBD1 as a possible D gene (6 bases). The V end lost 0 bases, the J end lost 4 bases, and 16 bases lay between the germline ends. This CDR3 region has 16 residues. Per germline, CDR1 MNHEY and CDR2 SMNVEV (reference sequence).

In this sample, this clone turned up a few times. The chain employs TRBV19 and TRBJ1-5, with D perhaps matching TRBD1 (5 bases). The V gene lost 2 bases and the J gene lost 3 bases, with 8 bases spanning the gap. The germline V gene has CDR1 LNHDA and CDR2 SQIVND (reference sequence). This CDR3 comprises 14 residues. CDR3 in amino acids: CASSIQGSNQPQHF. In DNA, the CDR3 is TGTGCCAGTAGTATACAGGGTTCCAATCAGCCCCAGCATTTT.

The V gene is TRBV19, the J gene TRBJ2-3; D is perhaps TRBD2 (6 bases). Germline values: CDR1 LNHDA, CDR2 SQIVND (reference sequence). V lost 10 bases to trimming and J lost 10 bases, with 15 bases between them. This CDR3 has 11 residues. The CDR3 region has the DNA TGTGCCACTCGGGGGTTTCGTGCGCAGTATTTT. The encoded protein is CATRGFRAQYF.

This chain joins TRBV6-5 and TRBJ2-1, with 10 bases identical to TRBD1. This CDR3 comprises 14 residues. Germline V gene lookup returns CDR1 MNHEY and CDR2 SVGAGI. J was trimmed by 8 bases and V by 7 bases; bases with no gene match: 8. The CDR3 spells CASIPGQGRDEQFF. The DNA of the CDR3 is TGTGCCAGCATTCCGGGACAGGGGAGGGATGAGCAGTTCTTC.

The chain recombines TRBV10-3 with TRBJ2-2; TRBD2 matches 12 bases. Germline loops: CDR1 ENHRY, CDR2 SYGVKD. J gave up 3 bases and V 4 bases, and 0 bases lay outside the gene matches. The CDR3 is made up of 15 amino acids. The CDR3 DNA is TGTGCCATCAGTGGGACTAGCGGGGACACCGGGGAGCTGTTTTTT. This translates into CAISGTSGDTGELFF.

The V gene is TRBV15, the J gene TRBJ2-1; a possible D gene is TRBD2 (5 bases). CDR3 size: 15 residues. The germline V and J ends were trimmed by 1 base and 3 bases, with 10 bases remaining between them. The germline V gene encodes CDR1 LNHNV and CDR2 YYDKDF (reference sequence). CDR3 sequence: CATSRGREFYNEQFF. The CDR3 DNA reads as TGTGCCACCAGCAGAGGACGGGAATTCTACAATGAGCAGTTCTTC. Full variable domain (outside the CDR3, taken from reference TRBV15 and TRBJ2-1): DAMVIQNPRYQVTQFGKPVTLSCSQTLNHNVMYWYQQKSSQAPKLLFHYYDKDFNNEADTPDNFQSRRPNTSFCFLDIRSPGLGDTAMYLCATSRGREFYNEQFFGPGTRLTVL.

V usage is TRBV21-1 and J usage is TRBJ1-5; the DNA was not compared with TRBD1, the D call given in the table. TRBV21-1 is flagged as a pseudogene. The CDR3 contains 14 residues. This CDR3 reads CASARTPFIPPQHF. CDR3 bases: TGTGCCAGCGCAAGGACACCCTTTATACCTCCCCAGCATTTT.

Only a few counts were recorded for this clone. This chain connects TRBV6-5 to TRBJ1-6, with D tentatively TRBD1 (6 bases). The V and J ends lost 6 bases and 6 bases respectively, with 9 bases between them. The CDR3 has 13 amino acids. Germline CDR1 is MNHEY and CDR2 is SVGAGI. Written as DNA, the CDR3 is TGTGCCAGCAGGCCAGGGGTTAATTCACCCCTCCACTTT. Its translation is CASRPGVNSPLHF.

This clone was counted once. V is TRBV25-1 and J is TRBJ2-2; TRBD2 matches at 12 bases. CDR3 length: 17 amino acids. Germline V CDR1 and CDR2: MGHDK, SYGVNS. The J segment lost 5 bases and the V segment lost 6 bases, leaving 10 bases of the junction unmatched. The CDR3 nucleotides are TGTGCCAGCAGCAGAATATGGCTAGCGGGAGGGACCGGGGAGCTGTTTTTT. It is translated as CASSRIWLAGGTGELFF. The whole variable domain, remainder taken from reference TRBV25-1 and TRBJ2-2, is EADIYQTPRYLVIGTGKKITLECSQTMGHDKMYWYQQDPGMELHLIHYSYGVNSTEKGDLSSESTVSRIRTEHFPLTLESARPSHTSQYLCASSRIWLAGGTGELFFGEGSRLTVL.

The chain couples TRBV19 to TRBJ2-3; D possibly corresponds to TRBD1 (5 bases). The CDR3 is made up of 16 amino acids. The V end was cut by 1 base, the J end by 2 bases, with 13 bases between. Germline V CDR1 and CDR2: LNHDA, SQIVND (reference sequence). This chain's CDR3 is CASSIGYDRATDTQYF. CDR3 DNA: TGTGCCAGTAGTATAGGGTACGACAGAGCCACAGATACGCAGTATTTT. Looking up the rest from reference TRBV19 and TRBJ2-3 gives the full variable domain: DGGITQSPKYLFRKEGQNVTLSCEQNLNHDAMYWYRQDPGQGLRLIYYSQIVNDFQKGDIAEGYSVSREKKESFPLTVTSAQKNPTAFYLCASSIGYDRATDTQYFGPGTRLTVL.

The V gene is TRBV6-5, the J gene TRBJ2-7; 8 bases align to TRBD2. Germline V CDR1 and CDR2: MNHEY, SVGAGI. This CDR3 comprises 14 residues. V gave up 7 bases and J gave up 2 bases; unmatched junction bases: 7. The CDR3 sequence is CASTLSGVTYEQYF. In DNA form, the CDR3 reads TGTGCCAGCACCCTTAGCGGGGTCACCTACGAGCAGTACTTC.

For this clone: The sample has other DNA sequences that encode this CDR3 too. The chain employs TRBV18 and TRBJ1-5, with D hard to call. Trimming shortened V by 0 bases and J by 0 bases, and 6 bases separated the two germline ends. The CDR3 has 15 amino acids. The germline V gene has CDR1 KGHSH and CDR2 LQKENI. The CDR3 here is CASSPPGLSNQPQHF. The CDR3 region has the DNA TGTGCCAGCTCACCACCAGGACTTAGCAATCAGCCCCAGCATTTT.

This chain uses TRBV7-9 with TRBJ1-1; D is uncertain. Trimming stripped 4 bases from V and 7 bases from J, with 13 bases between. The germline V gene has CDR1 SEHNR and CDR2 FQNEAQ (reference sequence). The CDR3 is 13 amino acids. For the CDR3, the DNA is TGTGCCAGCAGCTCCTTAGTAGAGGGTGAAGCTTTCTTT. Protein: CASSSLVEGEAFF.

This clone was counted a few times. The genes are TRBV30 and TRBJ1-6; TRBD1 matches 8 bases. The length of the CDR3 is 14 residues. Germline V lookup: CDR1 GTSNPN, CDR2 SVGIG (reference sequence). Trimming cost V 1 base and J 9 bases; bases outside gene matches: 5. CDR3 protein: CAWSGDRLLSPLHF. CDR3 nucleotides: TGTGCCTGGAGTGGGGACAGGTTGCTTTCACCCCTCCACTTT.

The rearrangement joins TRBV28 to TRBJ2-2, with 7 bases aligning to TRBD1. Trimming cost V 2 bases and J 5 bases; bases outside gene matches: 17. Per germline, CDR1 MDHEN and CDR2 SYDVKM. This CDR3 contains 19 residues. The CDR3 DNA reads as TGTGCCAGCAGTTTAATCCTAAATTCGGTAGGGGGCGCGACCGGGGAGCTGTTTTTT. Translating it yields CASSLILNSVGGATGELFF. Drawing the rest from reference TRBV28 and TRBJ2-2, the complete variable domain is DVKVTQSSRYLVKRTGEKVFLECVQDMDHENMFWYRQDPGLGLRLIYFSYDVKMKEKGDIPEGYSVSREKKERFSLILESASTNQTSMYLCASSLILNSVGGATGELFFGEGSRLTVL.

This rearrangement joins TRBV24-1 to TRBJ2-7; 11 nucleotides agree with TRBD1. The CDR3 length is 15 residues. With V trimmed by 7 bases and J by 3 bases, 7 bases remained unmatched. Germline V CDR1 and CDR2: KGHDR, SFDVKD. The CDR3 loop is CATSPGQGALYEQYF. The CDR3 nucleotides read TGTGCCACCAGCCCCGGACAGGGGGCCCTCTACGAGCAGTACTTC.

The chain combines TRBV5-1 with TRBJ1-1; unclear D gene. CDR1 is SGHRS, CDR2 YFSETQ, per germline. V was clipped by 4 bases and J by 0 bases, with 10 bases between them. The CDR3 runs to 14 residues. The CDR3 DNA follows: TGCGCCAGCAGCCCCGGGATACTGAACACTGAAGCTTTCTTT. Translated: CASSPGILNTEAFF.

The chain employs TRBV2 and TRBJ2-7; TRBD2 matches 14 bases. This CDR3 region has 16 residues. V lost 7 bases to trimming and J lost 6 bases; unmatched junction nucleotides: 11. The V gene's germline CDR1 is SNHLY and CDR2 FYNNEI. This chain's CDR3 is CASTRTSGRPAGEQYF. In DNA form, the CDR3 reads TGTGCCAGCACCCGGACTAGCGGGAGGCCCGCGGGCGAGCAGTACTTC.

The V and J genes are TRBV10-3 and TRBJ2-7; TRBD2 aligns across 8 bases. Germline V lookup: CDR1 ENHRY, CDR2 SYGVKD. V lost 5 bases, J lost 4 bases, and 7 bases stayed unmatched. The length of the CDR3 is 14 residues. The CDR3 here is CAISMTGTRYEQYF. CDR3 DNA: TGTGCCATCAGTATGACCGGGACTAGATACGAGCAGTACTTC.

The chain recombines TRBV5-6 with TRBJ2-3, with TRBD1 matching 7 bases. CDR3 length equals 14 residues. With 4 bases clipped from V and 7 bases from J, the junction kept 9 bases outside the gene matches. Germline lookup yields CDR1 SGHDT and CDR2 YYEEEE. The CDR3 protein is CASSPTGVQNTQYF. The CDR3 DNA reads as TGTGCCAGCAGCCCCACAGGGGTTCAAAATACGCAGTATTTT. Full variable domain (remainder filled in from reference TRBV5-6 and TRBJ2-3): DAGVTQSPTHLIKTRGQQVTLRCSPKSGHDTVSWYQQALGQGPQFIFQYYEEEERQRGNFPDRFSGHQFPNYSSELNVNALLLGDSALYLCASSPTGVQNTQYFGPGTRLTVL.